A single sample gave rise to the 12 T cell receptor beta chains below, sequenced in a study of blood T cell repertoires in COVID-19. Profiling relied on immunoSEQ multiplex PCR, and the TCRdb table lists in-frame clones only, not all of them. The repertoire holds about 220,000 clones, with 70% to 90% as singletons. Sequenced: peripheral blood. These receptors were taken from a man aged 50 to 60 who had recovered from COVID-19.

V usage is TRBV10-3 and J usage is TRBJ1-6; maybe TRBD1 (5 bases). The germline V and J ends were trimmed by 6 bases and 6 bases, with 9 bases remaining between them. From germline, CDR1 is ENHRY and CDR2 SYGVKD. This CDR3 comprises 13 residues. The CDR3, as DNA: TGTGCCATCAGCCGGGACTCTAATTCACCCCTCCACTTT. It translates to CAISRDSNSPLHF.

The chain links TRBV11-2 to TRBJ2-5, with 8 bases aligning to TRBD1. J was trimmed by 4 bases and V by 3 bases; bases with no gene match: 10. Germline V gene sequence: CDR1 SGHAT, CDR2 FQNNGV. The CDR3 is 16 residues long. The CDR3 DNA reads as TGTGCCAGCAGCTTGGCCTTCAGGGGGCCGGGAGAGACCCAGTACTTC. Translated, it gives CASSLAFRGPGETQYF. The variable domain in full, completed from reference TRBV11-2 and TRBJ2-5, reads EAGVAQSPRYKIIEKRQSVAFWCNPISGHATLYWYQQILGQGPKLLIQFQNNGVVDDSQLPKDRFSAERLKGVDSTLKIQPAKLEDSAVYLCASSLAFRGPGETQYFGPGTRLLVL.

The chain employs TRBV11-3 and TRBJ2-7; 11 positions agree with TRBD2. After removal of 5 bases from V and 5 bases from J, the junction contained 5 bases not matched to a gene. CDR3 size: 14 residues. Germline V gene sequence: CDR1 SGHNT, CDR2 YENEEA. CDR3 bases: TGTGCCAGCAGCCCCGGACTAGCGGGCGACGAGCAGTACTTC. Encoded protein: CASSPGLAGDEQYF.

The CDR3 DNA reads as TGTGCCAGCACCCCCGGACGAGCGGGGAACACAGATACGCAGTATTTT. Its translation: CASTPGRAGNTDTQYF. This chain joins TRBV11-2 and TRBJ2-3; 7 positions match TRBD2. The CDR3 contains 16 residues. Trimming cost V 7 bases and J 2 bases; bases outside gene matches: 12. CDR1 is SGHAT and CDR2 is FQNNGV in the germline V gene.

There are a few counts of this clone. The chain couples TRBV9 to TRBJ1-2; no clear D gene. Trimming pared 3 bases from V and 0 bases from J, leaving 12 bases between. The germline CDR1 and CDR2 sequences are SGDLS and YYNGEE. This CDR3 region has 15 residues. The CDR3 sequence is CASSDGMGANYGYTF. The CDR3 DNA sequence: TGTGCCAGCAGCGACGGGATGGGAGCTAACTATGGCTACACCTTC.

The genes are TRBV24-1 and TRBJ2-7; weak D call: TRBD1 (6 bases). The CDR3 covers 14 residues. The germline V gene encodes CDR1 KGHDR and CDR2 SFDVKD. V was trimmed by 9 bases and J by 2 bases, leaving 16 bases between them. CDR3 sequence: CATSGKGGTYEQYF. The CDR3 region has the DNA TGTGCCACCTCCGGTAAAGGGGGTACCTACGAGCAGTACTTC.

The rearrangement joins TRBV27 to TRBJ1-2; 9 bases are shared with TRBD1. The CDR3 runs to 14 residues. The V gene end was trimmed by 8 bases and the J gene end by 4 bases; junction bases not matched to a gene: 8. Germline V gene data show CDR1 as MNHEY and CDR2 as SMNVEV (reference sequence). The CDR3 DNA sequence: TGTGCCAGCGGTCCGGGACAGGGCCTCTATGGCTACACCTTC. Translation gives CASGPGQGLYGYTF.

The J gene is TRBJ1-4, the V gene TRBV6-5, with 7 positions matching TRBD1. This CDR3 is 14 amino acids long. V dropped 5 bases and J dropped 8; count of bases not matched to a gene: 8. Germline V gene data show CDR1 as MNHEY and CDR2 as SVGAGI. This chain's CDR3 is CASSTQGIGEKLFF. CDR3 nucleotides: TGTGCCAGCAGTACACAGGGGATCGGAGAAAAACTGTTTTTT.

The chain carries TRBV27 and TRBJ2-3; tentative D call: TRBD2 (6 bases). Trimming left V 4 bases short and J 3 bases short, with 11 bases between. This CDR3 is built from 14 residues. Per germline, CDR1 MNHEY and CDR2 SMNVEV (reference sequence). CDR3 in DNA: TGTGCCAGCAGTTGGGGACTGAGAACAGATACGCAGTATTTT. Amino acids: CASSWGLRTDTQYF.

The CDR3 loop reads CATSRGQVENEQYF. In nucleotides, the CDR3 is TGTGCCACCAGCAGGGGACAGGTGGAAAACGAGCAGTACTTC. This chain joins TRBV15 and TRBJ2-7; TRBD1 aligns across 8 bases. There are 14 residues in the CDR3. CDR1 and CDR2 (germline): LNHNV, YYDKDF (reference sequence). V trimming: 3 bases; J trimming: 5 bases; junction bases outside the gene matches: 6.

This clone was picked up one time. This chain links TRBV5-4 with TRBJ2-6, with D unclear. Trimming cost V 0 bases and J 4 bases, with 8 bases left between them. The CDR3 runs 15 residues. CDR1 and CDR2 (germline): SGHNT, YYREEE (reference sequence). In nucleotides, the CDR3 is TGTGCCAGCAGCTTGGCCCCCGCGGGGGCCAACGTCCTGACTTTC. Translating it yields CASSLAPAGANVLTF.

The chain combines TRBV2 with TRBJ2-3, with 9 bases identical to TRBD2. This CDR3 has 18 residues. Germline-derived CDR1 and CDR2 are SNHLY and FYNNEI. With V trimmed by 4 bases and J by 0 bases, 11 bases remained unmatched. The CDR3 loop reads CASSATAGGPTSTDTQYF. CDR3 DNA sequence: TGTGCCAGCAGTGCGACGGCGGGAGGGCCCACTAGCACAGATACGCAGTATTTT. Drawing the rest from reference TRBV2 and TRBJ2-3, the complete variable domain is EPEVTQTPSHQVTQMGQEVILRCVPISNHLYFYWYRQILGQKVEFLVSFYNNEISEKSEIFDDQFSVERPDGSNFTLKIRSTKLEDSAMYFCASSATAGGPTSTDTQYFGPGTRLTVL.